This is a list of T cell receptor beta chains from one sample in a study of CD8+ T cells in alopecia areata. Data came from immunoSEQ multiplex PCR; TCRdb stores just in-frame clones and leaves some out. The sample carries about 88,000 clones, 40% to 50% recorded once. Sequenced here: CD8+ T cells sorted from blood, sampled at week 24, from a patient treated with tofacitinib. The receptor set was obtained from a human donor with alopecia areata. Each CDR3 is given with its conserved first and last residue. The D gene is left open where the match is weak. Part of the rows lack a size; the others show once, few, many or a class for expanded clones.

TRBJ1-1,TRBV6-5,.,TRBD1,TGTGCCAGCAGTTACTCCGCCCGGACAGGGTTGACTGAAGCTTTCTTT,CASSYSARTGLTEAFF
TRBJ2-1,TRBV15,.,.,TGTGCCACCAGCAGAGTAAAAGGAGACAATGAGCAGTTCTTC,CATSRVKGDNEQFF
TRBJ1-5,TRBV15,.,TRBD1,TGTGCCACCAGGGGACAGGGAGGAGGTCAGCCCCAGCATTTT,CATRGQGGGQPQHF
TRBJ1-2,TRBV6-5,.,TRBD1,TGTGCCAGCAGACGCTTGGACAGGGGCTATGGCTACACCTTC,CASRRLDRGYGYTF
TRBJ2-7,TRBV5-1,.,.,TGCGCCAGCACCCCAGAGTTGGGGATTCGGCCCCACGAGCAGTACTTC,CASTPELGIRPHEQYF
TRBJ1-4,TRBV9,once,TRBD1,TGTGCCAGCAGCCCCCCGGGACAGGGGATGAGAAAACTGTTTTTT,CASSPPGQGMRKLFF
TRBJ1-1,TRBV2,.,TRBD1,TGTGCCAGCAGTGAAACGGACAGGGGCACTGAAGCTTTCTTT,CASSETDRGTEAFF
TRBJ1-1,TRBV7-9,many,.,TGTGCCAGCAGCCTTGGGACATCGGAAGCTTTCTTT,CASSLGTSEAFF
TRBJ2-5,TRBV14,few,.,TGTGCCAGCAGCCAAGTGGGCCAGAGGACCCAGTACTTC,CASSQVGQRTQYF
TRBJ1-1,TRBV5-6,.,.,TGTGCCAGCAACCCTTGGTACAGGGACAAGGTGAACACTGAAGCTTTCTTT,CASNPWYRDKVNTEAFF
TRBJ2-7,TRBV27,.,TRBD2,TGTGCCAGCAGCCTTAGCGGGAGAACTCGGGAGCAGTACTTC,CASSLSGRTREQYF
TRBJ1-2,TRBV30,.,TRBD1,TGTGCCTGGAGTGGCGAGGGACAGGGGGGCTATGGCTACACCTTC,CAWSGEGQGGYGYTF
TRBJ2-7,TRBV11-2,.,TRBD1,TGTGCCAGCAAACCGGGGTCGGGACAGGGAACCAACGAGCAGTACTTC,CASKPGSGQGTNEQYF
TRBJ2-7,TRBV30,few,TRBD2,TGTGCCTGGAACGGGAGGTCCTACGAGCAGTACTTC,CAWNGRSYEQYF
TRBJ2-7,TRBV19,.,.,TGTGCCAGTAGTATAGTAGGGAGCTCCTACGAGCAGTACTTC,CASSIVGSSYEQYF
TRBJ2-5,TRBV29-1,.,TRBD2,TGCAGCGTTGGGACTAGCGGGAGGGCAGAGACCCAGTACTTC,CSVGTSGRAETQYF
TRBJ2-7,TRBV7-9,few,.,TGTGCCAGCAGCTTAACGGCAGCTATCTACGAGCAGTACTTC,CASSLTAAIYEQYF
TRBJ2-1,TRBV4-3,.,.,TGCGCCAGCAGCCAAAAGGGACTCGGCAGTGAGCAGTTCTTC,CASSQKGLGSEQFF
TRBJ1-5,TRBV6-1,few,.,TGTGCCAGCAGTGAAGCGGACGGGAGGGGTAATCAGCCCCAGCATTTT,CASSEADGRGNQPQHF
TRBJ2-5,TRBV30,.,.,TGTGCCTGGAGCGCGGGCCTTTGGGGAGAGACCCAGTACTTC,CAWSAGLWGETQYF
TRBJ2-7,TRBV28,few,.,TGTGCCAGCAGTTTGCAACAGGTCTACGAGCAGTACTTC,CASSLQQVYEQYF
TRBJ2-5,TRBV28,.,.,TGTGCCAGCAGTCCAGAAAAGACAGTCGTAGAGACCCAGTACTTC,CASSPEKTVVETQYF
TRBJ2-7,TRBV29-1,once,.,TGCAGCGTTGAGGGCGGAGTGCCTTACGAGCAGTACTTC,CSVEGGVPYEQYF
TRBJ2-2,TRBV10-2,.,.,TGCGCCAGCAGTGACTCATTTGCGCTCGGGGAGCTGTTTTTT,CASSDSFALGELFF
TRBJ2-7,TRBV11-2,few,.,TGTGCCAGCAGCTTAGTCCAGGGGCACTATTACGAGCAGTACTTC,CASSLVQGHYYEQYF
TRBJ2-3,TRBV30,.,.,TGTGGCGGTTCAGATACGCAGTATTTT,CGGSDTQYF
TRBJ1-2,TRBV29-1,many,TRBD1,TGCAGCGTTGCAGGGGGCGCATCGAATTTTAGTGGCTACACCTTC,CSVAGGASNFSGYTF